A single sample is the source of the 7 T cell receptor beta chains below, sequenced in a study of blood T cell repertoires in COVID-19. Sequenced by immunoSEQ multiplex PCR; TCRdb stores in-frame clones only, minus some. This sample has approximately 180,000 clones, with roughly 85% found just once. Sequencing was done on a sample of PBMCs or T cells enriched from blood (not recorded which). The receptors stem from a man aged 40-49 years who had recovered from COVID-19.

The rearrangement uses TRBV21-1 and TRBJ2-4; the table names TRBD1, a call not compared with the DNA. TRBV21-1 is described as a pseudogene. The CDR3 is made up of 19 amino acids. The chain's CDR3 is CASSNLKSGDRVAKNIQYF. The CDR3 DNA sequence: TGTGCCAGCAGCAACCTGAAATCGGGGGACAGAGTAGCCAAAAACATTCAGTACTTC.

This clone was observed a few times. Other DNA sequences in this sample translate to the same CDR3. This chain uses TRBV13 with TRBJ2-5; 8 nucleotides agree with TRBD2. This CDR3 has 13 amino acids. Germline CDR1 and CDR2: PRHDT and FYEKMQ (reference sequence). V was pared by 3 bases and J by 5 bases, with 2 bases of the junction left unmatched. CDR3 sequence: CASSFRGGETQYF. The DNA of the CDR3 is TGTGCCAGCAGCTTCCGGGGGGGTGAGACCCAGTACTTC. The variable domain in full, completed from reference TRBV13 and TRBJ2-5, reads AAGVIQSPRHLIKEKRETATLKCYPIPRHDTVYWYQQGPGQDPQFLISFYEKMQSDKGSIPDRFSAQQFSDYHSELNMSSLELGDSALYFCASSFRGGETQYFGPGTRLLVL.

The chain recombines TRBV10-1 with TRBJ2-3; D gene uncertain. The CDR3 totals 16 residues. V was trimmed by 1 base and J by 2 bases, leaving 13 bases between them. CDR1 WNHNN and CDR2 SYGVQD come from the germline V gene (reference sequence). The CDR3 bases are TGCGCCAGCAGTGAGTTAAGAAGCCCAAACACAGATACGCAGTATTTT. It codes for CASSELRSPNTDTQYF.

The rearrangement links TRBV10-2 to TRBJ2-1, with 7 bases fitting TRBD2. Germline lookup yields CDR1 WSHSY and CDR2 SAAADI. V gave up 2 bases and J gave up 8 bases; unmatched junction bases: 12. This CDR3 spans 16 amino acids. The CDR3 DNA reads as TGCGCCAGCAGTGAGGGTGTTCCGGGAGGTGGCCATGAGCAGTTCTTC. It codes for CASSEGVPGGGHEQFF.

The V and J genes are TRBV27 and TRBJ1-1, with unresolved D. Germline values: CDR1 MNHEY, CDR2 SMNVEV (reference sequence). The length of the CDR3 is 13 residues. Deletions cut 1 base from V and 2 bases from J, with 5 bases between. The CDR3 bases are TGTGCCAGCAGTTTATTCCCAAACACTGAAGCTTTCTTT. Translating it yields CASSLFPNTEAFF.

CDR3 loop: CASFPGLNYGYTF. For the CDR3, the DNA is TGTGCCAGCTTCCCTGGCCTTAACTATGGCTACACCTTC. This sequence joins TRBV6-5 and TRBJ1-2; D is unclear. The CDR3 spans 13 residues. The germline V and J ends were trimmed by 8 bases and 1 base, with 11 bases remaining between them. The germline CDR1 and CDR2 sequences are MNHEY and SVGAGI.

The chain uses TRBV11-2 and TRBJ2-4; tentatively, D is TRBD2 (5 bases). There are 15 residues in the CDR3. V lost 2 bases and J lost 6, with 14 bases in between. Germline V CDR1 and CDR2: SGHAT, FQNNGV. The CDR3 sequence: CASSLLRVDRNIQYF. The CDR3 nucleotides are TGTGCCAGCAGCTTACTGAGGGTGGATAGAAACATTCAGTACTTC.